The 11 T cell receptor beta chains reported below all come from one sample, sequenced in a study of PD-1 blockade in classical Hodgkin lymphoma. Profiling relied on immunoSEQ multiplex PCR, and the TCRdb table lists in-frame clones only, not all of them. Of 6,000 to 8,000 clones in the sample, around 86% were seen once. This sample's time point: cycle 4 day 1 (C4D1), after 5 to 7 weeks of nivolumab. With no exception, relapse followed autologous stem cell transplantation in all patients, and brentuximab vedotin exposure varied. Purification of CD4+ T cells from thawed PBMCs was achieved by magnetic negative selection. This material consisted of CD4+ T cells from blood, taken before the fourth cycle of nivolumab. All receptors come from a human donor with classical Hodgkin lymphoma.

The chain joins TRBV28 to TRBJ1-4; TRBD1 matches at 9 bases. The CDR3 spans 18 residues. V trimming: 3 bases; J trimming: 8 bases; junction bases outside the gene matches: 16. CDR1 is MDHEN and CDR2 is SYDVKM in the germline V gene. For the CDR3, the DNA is TGTGCCAGCAGTTTCGGAATCGGGCCAGGACAGGGGAGAGAAAAACTGTTTTTT. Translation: CASSFGIGPGQGREKLFF.

The CDR3 coding sequence is TGCGCCAGCAGCACACGGACTAGCGGGGGAGAGACCCAGTACTTC. This translates into CASSTRTSGGETQYF. The V gene is TRBV5-1, the J gene TRBJ2-5, with TRBD2 matching over 13 bases. Looked up from germline, CDR1 is SGHRS and CDR2 is YFSETQ. V lost 4 bases to trimming and J lost 4 bases; unmatched junction nucleotides: 4. The CDR3 is 15 amino acids.

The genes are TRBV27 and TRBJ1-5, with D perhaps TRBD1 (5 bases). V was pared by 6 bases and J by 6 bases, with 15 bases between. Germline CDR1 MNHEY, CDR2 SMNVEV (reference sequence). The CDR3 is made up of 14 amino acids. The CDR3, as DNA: TGTGCCAGCAGGCCCGCAGGGCCCAGTCAGCCCCAGCATTTT. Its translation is CASRPAGPSQPQHF.

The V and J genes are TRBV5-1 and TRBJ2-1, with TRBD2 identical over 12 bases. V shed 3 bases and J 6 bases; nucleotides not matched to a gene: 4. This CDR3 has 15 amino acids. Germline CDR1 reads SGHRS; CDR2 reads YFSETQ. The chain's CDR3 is CASSSLAGGTNEQFF. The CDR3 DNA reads TGCGCCAGCAGCTCACTAGCGGGAGGAACCAATGAGCAGTTCTTC.

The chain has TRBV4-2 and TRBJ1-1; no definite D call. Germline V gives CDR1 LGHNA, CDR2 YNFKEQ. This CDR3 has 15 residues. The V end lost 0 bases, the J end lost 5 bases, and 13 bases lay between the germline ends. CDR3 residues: CASSQDVGKGTEAFF. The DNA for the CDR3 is TGTGCCAGCAGCCAAGATGTCGGAAAAGGGACTGAAGCTTTCTTT.

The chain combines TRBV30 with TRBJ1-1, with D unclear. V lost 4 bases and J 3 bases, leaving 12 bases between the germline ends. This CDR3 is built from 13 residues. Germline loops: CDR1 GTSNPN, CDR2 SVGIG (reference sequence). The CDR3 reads CAWTREEDTEAFF. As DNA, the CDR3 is TGTGCCTGGACCCGAGAGGAGGACACTGAAGCTTTCTTT.

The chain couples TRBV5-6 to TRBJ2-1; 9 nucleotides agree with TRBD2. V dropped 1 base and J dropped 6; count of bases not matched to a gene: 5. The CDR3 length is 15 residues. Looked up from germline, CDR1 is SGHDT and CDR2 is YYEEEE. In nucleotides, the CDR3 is TGTGCCAGCAGCTTGATCCTAGCGGGATTCAATGAGCAGTTCTTC. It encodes CASSLILAGFNEQFF. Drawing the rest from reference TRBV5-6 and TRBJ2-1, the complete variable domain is DAGVTQSPTHLIKTRGQQVTLRCSPKSGHDTVSWYQQALGQGPQFIFQYYEEEERQRGNFPDRFSGHQFPNYSSELNVNALLLGDSALYLCASSLILAGFNEQFFGPGTRLTVL.

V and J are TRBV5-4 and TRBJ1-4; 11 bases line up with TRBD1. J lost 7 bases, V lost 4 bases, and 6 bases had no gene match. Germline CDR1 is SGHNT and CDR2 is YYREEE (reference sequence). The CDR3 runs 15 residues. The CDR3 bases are TGTGCCAGCAGCAGAGGGACAGGGGGTAGTGAAAAACTGTTTTTT. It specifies CASSRGTGGSEKLFF.

CDR3 DNA: TGTGCCAGCAGCCTATCTAGCGGATCCTACAATGAGCAGTTCTTC. Translating gives CASSLSSGSYNEQFF. The chain recombines TRBV5-5 with TRBJ2-1; 7 nucleotides align to TRBD2. Trimming removed 4 bases from V and 1 base from J; junction bases left unmatched: 5. Germline V lookup: CDR1 SGHKS, CDR2 YYEKEE (reference sequence). The CDR3 is 15 residues long.

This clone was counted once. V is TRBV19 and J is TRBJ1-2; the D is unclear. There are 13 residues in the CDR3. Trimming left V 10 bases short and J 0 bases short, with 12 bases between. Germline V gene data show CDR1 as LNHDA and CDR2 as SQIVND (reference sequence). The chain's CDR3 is CATDGRTNYGYTF. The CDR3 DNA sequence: TGTGCCACAGACGGAAGAACTAACTATGGCTACACCTTC.

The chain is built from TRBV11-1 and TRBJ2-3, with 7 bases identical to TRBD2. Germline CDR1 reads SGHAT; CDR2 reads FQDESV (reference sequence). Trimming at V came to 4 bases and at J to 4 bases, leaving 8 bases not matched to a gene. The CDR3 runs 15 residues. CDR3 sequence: CASSSFGLVADTQYF. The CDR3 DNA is TGTGCCAGCAGCTCCTTCGGACTAGTTGCAGATACGCAGTATTTT.